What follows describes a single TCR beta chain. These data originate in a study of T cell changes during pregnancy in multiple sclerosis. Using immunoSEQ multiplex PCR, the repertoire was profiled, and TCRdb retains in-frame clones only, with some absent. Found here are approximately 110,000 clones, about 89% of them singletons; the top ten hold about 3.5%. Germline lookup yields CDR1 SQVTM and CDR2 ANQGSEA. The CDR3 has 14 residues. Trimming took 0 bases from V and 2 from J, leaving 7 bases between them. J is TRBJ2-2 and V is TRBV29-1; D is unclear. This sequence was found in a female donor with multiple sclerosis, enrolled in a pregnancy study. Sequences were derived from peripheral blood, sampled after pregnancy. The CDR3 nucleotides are TGCAGCGTTGAAGACAGTCTTAACACCGGGGAGCTGTTTTTT. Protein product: CSVEDSLNTGELFF.